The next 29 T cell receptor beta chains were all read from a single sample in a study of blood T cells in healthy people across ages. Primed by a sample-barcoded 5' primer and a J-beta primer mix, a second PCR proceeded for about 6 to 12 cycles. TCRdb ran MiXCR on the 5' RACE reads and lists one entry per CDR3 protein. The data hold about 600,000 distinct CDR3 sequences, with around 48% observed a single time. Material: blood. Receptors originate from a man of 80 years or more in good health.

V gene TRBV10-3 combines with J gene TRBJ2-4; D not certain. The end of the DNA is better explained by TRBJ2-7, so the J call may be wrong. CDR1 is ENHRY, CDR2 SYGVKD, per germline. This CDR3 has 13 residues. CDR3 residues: CAISERQFDEQYF. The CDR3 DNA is TGTGCCATCAGTGAGAGGCAGTTCGACGAGCAGTACTTC.

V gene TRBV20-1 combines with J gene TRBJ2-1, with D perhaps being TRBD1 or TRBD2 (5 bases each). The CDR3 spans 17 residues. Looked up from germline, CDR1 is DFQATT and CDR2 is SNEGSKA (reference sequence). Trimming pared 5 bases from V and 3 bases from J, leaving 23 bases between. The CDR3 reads CSARGVTATTHYNEQFF. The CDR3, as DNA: TGCAGTGCTCGAGGGGTTACGGCTACAACTCACTACAATGAGCAGTTCTTC.

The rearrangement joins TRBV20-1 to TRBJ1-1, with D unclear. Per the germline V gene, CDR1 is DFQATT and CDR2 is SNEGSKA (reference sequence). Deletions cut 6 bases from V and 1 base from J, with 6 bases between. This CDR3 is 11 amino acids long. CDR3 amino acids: CSATENTEAFF. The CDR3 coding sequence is TGCAGTGCGACCGAGAACACTGAAGCTTTCTTT.

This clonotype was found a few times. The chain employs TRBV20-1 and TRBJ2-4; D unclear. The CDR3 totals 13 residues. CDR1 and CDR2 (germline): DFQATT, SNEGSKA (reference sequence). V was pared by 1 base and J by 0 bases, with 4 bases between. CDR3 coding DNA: TGCAGTGCTAGAGCGGTAGCCAAAAACATTCAGTACTTC. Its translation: CSARAVAKNIQYF.

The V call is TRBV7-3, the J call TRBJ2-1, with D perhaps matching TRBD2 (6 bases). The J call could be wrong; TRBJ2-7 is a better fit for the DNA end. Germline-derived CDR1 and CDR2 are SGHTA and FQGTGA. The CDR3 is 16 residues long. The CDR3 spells CASSLRLGGAYNEQYF. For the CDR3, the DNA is TGTGCCAGCAGCTTACGTCTCGGGGGAGCATACAATGAGCAGTACTTC.

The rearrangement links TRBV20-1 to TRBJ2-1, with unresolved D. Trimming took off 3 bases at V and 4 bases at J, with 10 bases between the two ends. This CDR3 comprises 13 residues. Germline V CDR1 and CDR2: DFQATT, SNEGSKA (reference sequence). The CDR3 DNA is TGCAGTGCTAGGCTCGGAGAATACAATGAGCAGTTCTTC. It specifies CSARLGEYNEQFF.

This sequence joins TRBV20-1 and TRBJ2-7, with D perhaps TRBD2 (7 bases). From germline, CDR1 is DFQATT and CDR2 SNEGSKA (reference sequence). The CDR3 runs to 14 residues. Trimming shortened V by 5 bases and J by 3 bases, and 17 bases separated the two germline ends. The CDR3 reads CSAEVPGGGYEQYF. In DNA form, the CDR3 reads TGCAGTGCTGAAGTCCCGGGGGGCGGCTACGAGCAGTACTTC.

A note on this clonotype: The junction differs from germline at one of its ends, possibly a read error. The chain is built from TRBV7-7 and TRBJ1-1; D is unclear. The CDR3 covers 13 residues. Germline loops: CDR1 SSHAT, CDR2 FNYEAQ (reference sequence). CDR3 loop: CASSVGPGAEAFF. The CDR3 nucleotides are TGTGCTAGCAGCGTGGGTCCTGGGGCTGAAGCTTTCTTT.

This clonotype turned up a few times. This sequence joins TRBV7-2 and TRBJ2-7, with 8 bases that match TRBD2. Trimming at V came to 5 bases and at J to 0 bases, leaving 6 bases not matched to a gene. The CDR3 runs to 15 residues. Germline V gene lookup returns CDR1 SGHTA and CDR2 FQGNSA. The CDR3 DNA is TGTGCCAGCAGCCCGGGTAGCGGGAACTCCTACGAGCAGTACTTC. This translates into CASSPGSGNSYEQYF. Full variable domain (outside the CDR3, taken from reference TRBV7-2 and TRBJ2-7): GAGVSQSPSNKVTEKGKDVELRCDPISGHTALYWYRQSLGQGLEFLIYFQGNSAPDKSGLPSDRFSAERTGGSVSTLTIQRTQQEDSAVYLCASSPGSGNSYEQYFGPGTRLTVT.

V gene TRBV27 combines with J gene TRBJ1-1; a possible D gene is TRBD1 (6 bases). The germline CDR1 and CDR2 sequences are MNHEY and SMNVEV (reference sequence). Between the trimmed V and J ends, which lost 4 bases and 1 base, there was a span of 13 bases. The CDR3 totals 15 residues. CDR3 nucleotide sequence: TGTGCCAGCAGTTGGGCCGGGACAACGAACACTGAAGCTTTCTTT. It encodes CASSWAGTTNTEAFF.

The CDR3: CASSLEGPGTQYF. The CDR3 coding sequence is TGTGCCAGCAGCTTGGAGGGACCCGGTACGCAGTATTTT. The gene calls are TRBV7-9 and TRBJ2-3; D is perhaps TRBD2 (6 bases). The CDR3 runs 13 residues. CDR1 SEHNR and CDR2 FQNEAQ come from the germline V gene (reference sequence). The V end was cut by 3 bases, the J end by 8 bases, with 12 bases between.

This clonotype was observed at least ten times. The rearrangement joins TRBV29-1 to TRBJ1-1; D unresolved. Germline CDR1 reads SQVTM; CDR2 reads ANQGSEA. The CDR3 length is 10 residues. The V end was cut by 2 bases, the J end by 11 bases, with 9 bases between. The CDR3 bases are TGCAGCGTTGAATATGGGATTGCTTTCTTT. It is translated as CSVEYGIAFF. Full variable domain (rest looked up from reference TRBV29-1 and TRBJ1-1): SAVISQKPSRDICQRGTSLTIQCQVDSQVTMMFWYRQQPGQSLTLIATANQGSEATYESGFVIDKFPISRPNLTFSTLTVSNMSPEDSSIYLCSVEYGIAFFGQGTRLTVV.

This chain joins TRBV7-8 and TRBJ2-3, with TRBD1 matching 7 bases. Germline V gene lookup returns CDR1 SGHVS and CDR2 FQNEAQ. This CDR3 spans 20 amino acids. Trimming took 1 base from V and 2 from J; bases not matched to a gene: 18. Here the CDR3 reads CASSLVEGAHSSINTDTQYF. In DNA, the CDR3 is TGTGCCAGCAGCTTAGTAGAGGGGGCCCACTCCTCCATTAACACAGATACGCAGTATTTT. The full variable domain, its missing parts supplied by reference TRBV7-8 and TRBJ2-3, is GAGVSQSPRYKVAKRGQDVALRCDPISGHVSLFWYQQALGQGPEFLTYFQNEAQLDKSGLPSDRFFAERPEGSVSTLKIQRTQQEDSAVYLCASSLVEGAHSSINTDTQYFGPGTRLTVL.

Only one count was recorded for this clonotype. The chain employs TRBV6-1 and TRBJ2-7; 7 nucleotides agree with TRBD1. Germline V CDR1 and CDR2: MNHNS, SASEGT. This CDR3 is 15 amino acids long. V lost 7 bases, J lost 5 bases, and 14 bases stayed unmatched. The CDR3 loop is CASKGQRDRLDEQYF. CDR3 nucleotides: TGTGCCAGCAAAGGACAACGGGACAGACTTGACGAGCAGTACTTC.

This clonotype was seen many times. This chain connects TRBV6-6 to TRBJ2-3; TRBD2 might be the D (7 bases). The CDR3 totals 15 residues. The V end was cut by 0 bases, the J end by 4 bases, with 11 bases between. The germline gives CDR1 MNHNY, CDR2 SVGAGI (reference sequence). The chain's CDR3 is CASSYSPRGPDTQYF. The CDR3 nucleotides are TGTGCCAGCAGTTACTCGCCGCGGGGGCCAGATACGCAGTATTTT.

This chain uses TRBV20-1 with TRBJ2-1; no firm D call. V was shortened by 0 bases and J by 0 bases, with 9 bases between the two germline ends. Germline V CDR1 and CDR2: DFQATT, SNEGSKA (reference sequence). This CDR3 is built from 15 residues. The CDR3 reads CSARDTWSSYNEQFF. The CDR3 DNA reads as TGCAGTGCTAGAGATACATGGAGCTCCTACAATGAGCAGTTCTTC.

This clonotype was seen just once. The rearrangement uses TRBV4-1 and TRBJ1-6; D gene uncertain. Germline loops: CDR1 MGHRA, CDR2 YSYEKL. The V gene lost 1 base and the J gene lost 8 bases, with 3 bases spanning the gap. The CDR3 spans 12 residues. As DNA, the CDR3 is TGCGCCAGCAGCCAAGTAGATTCACCCCTCCACTTT. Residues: CASSQVDSPLHF.

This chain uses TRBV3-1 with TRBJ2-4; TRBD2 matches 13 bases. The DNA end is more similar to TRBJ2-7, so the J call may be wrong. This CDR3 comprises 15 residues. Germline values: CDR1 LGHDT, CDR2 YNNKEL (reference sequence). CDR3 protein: CASSQGTSGRGEQYF. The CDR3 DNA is TGTGCCAGCAGCCAAGGGACTAGCGGGAGAGGCGAGCAGTACTTC.

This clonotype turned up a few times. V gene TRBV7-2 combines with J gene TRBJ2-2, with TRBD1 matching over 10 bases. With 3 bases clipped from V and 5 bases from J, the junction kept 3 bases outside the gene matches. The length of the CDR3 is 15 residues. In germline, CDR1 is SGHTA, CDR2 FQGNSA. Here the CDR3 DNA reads TGTGCCAGCAGCTTTGGGACAGGGGTTACCGGGGAGCTGTTTTTT. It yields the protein CASSFGTGVTGELFF.

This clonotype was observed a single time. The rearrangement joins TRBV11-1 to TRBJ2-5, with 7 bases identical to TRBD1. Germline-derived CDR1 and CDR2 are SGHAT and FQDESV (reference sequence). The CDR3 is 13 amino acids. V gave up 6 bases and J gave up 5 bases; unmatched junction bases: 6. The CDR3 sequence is CASSADRRETQYF. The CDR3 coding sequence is TGTGCCAGCAGTGCGGACAGGAGGGAGACCCAGTACTTC.

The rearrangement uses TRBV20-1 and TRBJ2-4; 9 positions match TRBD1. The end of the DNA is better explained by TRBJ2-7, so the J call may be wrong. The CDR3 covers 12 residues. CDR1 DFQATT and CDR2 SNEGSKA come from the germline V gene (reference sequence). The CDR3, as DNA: TGCAGTGCTAAGGGACAGGGATACGAGCAGTACTTC. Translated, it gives CSAKGQGYEQYF.

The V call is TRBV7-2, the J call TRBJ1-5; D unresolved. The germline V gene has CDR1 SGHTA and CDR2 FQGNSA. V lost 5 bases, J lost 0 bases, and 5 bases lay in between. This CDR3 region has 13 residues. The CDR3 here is CASSPRSNQPQHF. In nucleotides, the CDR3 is TGTGCCAGCAGCCCCCGTAGCAATCAGCCCCAGCATTTT.

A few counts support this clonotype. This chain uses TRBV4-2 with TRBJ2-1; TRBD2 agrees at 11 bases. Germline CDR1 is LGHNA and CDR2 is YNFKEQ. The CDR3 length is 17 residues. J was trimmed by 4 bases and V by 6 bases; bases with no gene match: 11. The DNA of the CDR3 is TGTGCCAGCAGGATACTAGCGGGAGAGAATTTATACAATGAGCAGTTCTTC. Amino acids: CASRILAGENLYNEQFF.

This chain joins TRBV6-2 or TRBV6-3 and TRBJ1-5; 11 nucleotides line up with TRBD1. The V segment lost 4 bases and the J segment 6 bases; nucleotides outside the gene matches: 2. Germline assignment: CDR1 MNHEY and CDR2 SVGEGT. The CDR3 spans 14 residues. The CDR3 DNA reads TGTGCCAGCAGTTGGACAGGGGGCGGTCAGCCCCAGCATTTT. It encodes CASSWTGGGQPQHF.

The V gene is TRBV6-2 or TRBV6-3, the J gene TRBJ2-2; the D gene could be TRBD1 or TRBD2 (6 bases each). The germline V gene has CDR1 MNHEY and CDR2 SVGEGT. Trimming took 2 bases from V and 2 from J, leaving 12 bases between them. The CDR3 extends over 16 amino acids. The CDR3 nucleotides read TGTGCCAGCAGTTACACCGGGGGCCCTAACACCGGGGAGCTGTTTTTT. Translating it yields CASSYTGGPNTGELFF.

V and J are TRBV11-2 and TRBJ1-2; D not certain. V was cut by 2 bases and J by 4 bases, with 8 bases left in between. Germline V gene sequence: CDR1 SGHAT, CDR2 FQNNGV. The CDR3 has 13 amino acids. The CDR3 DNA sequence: TGTGCCAGCAGCTTAAACACTGGCTATGGCTACACCTTC. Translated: CASSLNTGYGYTF.

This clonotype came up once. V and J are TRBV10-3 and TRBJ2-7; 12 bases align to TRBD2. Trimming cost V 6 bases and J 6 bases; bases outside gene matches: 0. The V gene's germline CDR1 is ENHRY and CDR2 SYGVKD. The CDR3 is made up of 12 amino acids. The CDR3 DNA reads TGTGCCATCAGGACTAGCGGGGGCGAGCAGTACTTC. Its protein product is CAIRTSGGEQYF.

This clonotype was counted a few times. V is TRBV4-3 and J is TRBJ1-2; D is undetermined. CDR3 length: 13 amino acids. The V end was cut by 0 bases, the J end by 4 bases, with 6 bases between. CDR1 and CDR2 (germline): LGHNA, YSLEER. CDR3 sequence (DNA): TGCGCCAGCAGCCAAGATGAGAGCTATGGCTACACCTTC. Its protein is CASSQDESYGYTF.

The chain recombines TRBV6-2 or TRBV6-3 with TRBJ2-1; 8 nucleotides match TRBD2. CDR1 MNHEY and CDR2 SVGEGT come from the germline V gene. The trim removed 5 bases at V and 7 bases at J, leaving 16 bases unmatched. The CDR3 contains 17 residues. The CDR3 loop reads CASSPRLTGGPRNEQFF. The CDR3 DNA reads TGTGCCAGCAGTCCGCGACTAACGGGAGGGCCAAGGAATGAGCAGTTCTTC.